These 16 T cell receptor beta chains were sequenced from one sample in a study of blood T cell repertoires in COVID-19. TCRdb's table, derived via immunoSEQ multiplex PCR, lists solely in-frame clones and lacks some. The sample lists about 94,000 clones; approximately 80% were seen once. Sequenced: peripheral blood. Receptor source: a human donor in a cohort sampled during active COVID-19.

V gene TRBV4-3 combines with J gene TRBJ1-2; 9 nucleotides agree with TRBD1. V trimming: 1 base; J trimming: 3 bases; junction bases outside the gene matches: 6. Germline-derived CDR1 and CDR2 are LGHNA and YSLEER. The CDR3 covers 16 residues. The DNA of the CDR3 is TGCGCCAGCAGCCAAGGTACAGGGGGCGATTACTATGGCTACACCTTC. The encoded protein is CASSQGTGGDYYGYTF.

The gene calls are TRBV27 and TRBJ2-5, with a weak D call TRBD2 (6 bases). The germline CDR1 and CDR2 sequences are MNHEY and SMNVEV (reference sequence). The CDR3 loop spans 15 amino acids. V dropped 2 bases and J dropped 3 bases, with 13 bases sitting between them. CDR3 in DNA: TGTGCCAGCAGTTTAGTAAGGGGCGGGAAAGAGACCCAGTACTTC. Translating it yields CASSLVRGGKETQYF.

Comments on this clone: Sequence at one end of the junction differs from germline and may be a read error. The chain combines TRBV7-2 with TRBJ1-4; D ambiguous. CDR1 is SGHTA and CDR2 is FQGNSA in the germline V gene. This CDR3 contains 15 residues. CDR3 coding DNA: TGTGCCAGCAGCCTAGCGGGAGGCTTTACTGAAAAACTGTTTTTT. Its translation: CASSLAGGFTEKLFF.

The V and J genes are TRBV14 and TRBJ2-1; D not resolved. Germline CDR1 SGHDN, CDR2 FVKESK. V lost 4 bases to trimming and J lost 8 bases, with 12 bases between them. The CDR3 runs to 13 residues. The CDR3: CASSPIGWDEQFF. DNA for the CDR3: TGTGCCAGCAGCCCAATCGGGTGGGATGAGCAGTTCTTC.

V gene TRBV30 combines with J gene TRBJ2-2, with 7 bases identical to TRBD2. The J segment lost 4 bases and the V segment lost 1 base, leaving 9 bases of the junction unmatched. The germline V gene has CDR1 GTSNPN and CDR2 SVGIG (reference sequence). The CDR3 extends over 16 amino acids. CDR3 in amino acids: CAWSGKASGFTGELFF. CDR3 nucleotides: TGTGCCTGGAGTGGTAAGGCTAGCGGTTTCACCGGGGAGCTGTTTTTT. The full variable domain, in which reference TRBV30 and TRBJ2-2 provide the parts outside the CDR3, is SQTIHQWPATLVQPVGSPLSLECTVEGTSNPNLYWYRQAAGRGLQLLFYSVGIGQISSEVPQNLSASRPQDRQFILSSKKLLLSDSGFYLCAWSGKASGFTGELFFGEGSRLTVL.

V and J are TRBV6-5 and TRBJ1-3, with 7 bases identical to TRBD1. Trimming at V came to 6 bases and at J to 2 bases, leaving 4 bases not matched to a gene. The CDR3 runs 14 residues. Looked up from germline, CDR1 is MNHEY and CDR2 is SVGAGI. The chain's CDR3 is CASRSGGTGNTIYF. The CDR3 bases are TGTGCCAGCAGGTCAGGGGGGACTGGAAACACCATATATTTT.

This chain joins TRBV4-1 and TRBJ1-3; D is perhaps TRBD1 (5 bases). From germline, CDR1 is MGHRA and CDR2 YSYEKL. This CDR3 is built from 15 residues. The V gene lost 4 bases and the J gene lost 0 bases, with 10 bases spanning the gap. The CDR3 protein is CASSLVDSSGNTIYF. The DNA for the CDR3 is TGCGCCAGCAGCCTTGTTGACAGCTCTGGAAACACCATATATTTT.

V gene TRBV6-1 combines with J gene TRBJ2-5; tentative D call: TRBD1 (6 bases). CDR1 is MNHNS and CDR2 is SASEGT in the germline V gene. The CDR3 totals 16 residues. The V end lost 1 base, the J end lost 1 base, and 13 bases lay between the germline ends. Here the CDR3 DNA reads TGTGCCAGCAGTGAAGGTAGGACAGCCCGCCAAGAGACCCAGTACTTC. It is translated as CASSEGRTARQETQYF.

CDR3 amino acids: CASSLVTSGSLHEQYF. The DNA of the CDR3 is TGCGCCAGCAGCTTGGTCACTAGCGGGAGTTTGCACGAGCAGTACTTC. The V call is TRBV5-1, the J call TRBJ2-7, with 11 bases lining up with TRBD2. This CDR3 spans 16 amino acids. J gave up 5 bases and V 0 bases, and 7 bases lay outside the gene matches. Per germline, CDR1 SGHRS and CDR2 YFSETQ. Using reference TRBV5-1 and TRBJ2-7 for the parts outside the CDR3, the full variable domain is KAGVTQTPRYLIKTRGQQVTLSCSPISGHRSVSWYQQTPGQGLQFLFEYFSETQRNKGNFPGRFSGRQFSNSRSEMNVSTLELGDSALYLCASSLVTSGSLHEQYFGPGTRLTVT.

The chain employs TRBV7-9 and TRBJ1-3; D remains unclear. The V gene lost 5 bases and the J gene lost 0 bases, with 8 bases spanning the gap. The CDR3 has 14 amino acids. Germline CDR1 and CDR2: SEHNR and FQNEAQ (reference sequence). CDR3: CASSTRNSGNTIYF. The CDR3 DNA sequence: TGTGCCAGCAGCACACGAAACTCTGGAAACACCATATATTTT.

In its sample, this clone was seen once. This chain connects TRBV7-9 to TRBJ1-5, with D tentatively TRBD1 (5 bases). Per the germline V gene, CDR1 is SEHNR and CDR2 is FQNEAQ (reference sequence). CDR3 length: 17 amino acids. V was clipped by 0 bases and J by 2 bases, with 14 bases between them. CDR3 protein: CASSLAGSGRGNQPQHF. In DNA, the CDR3 is TGTGCCAGCAGCTTAGCCGGATCAGGGAGGGGCAATCAGCCCCAGCATTTT.

This clone came up a few times. The chain carries TRBV11-2 and TRBJ2-7; D is uncertain. Trimming took off 1 base at V and 0 bases at J, with 7 bases between the two ends. The V gene's germline CDR1 is SGHAT and CDR2 FQNNGV. This CDR3 has 14 amino acids. The CDR3 sequence is CASSLGQASYEQYF. For the CDR3, the DNA is TGTGCCAGCAGCTTAGGCCAGGCCTCCTACGAGCAGTACTTC.

V usage is TRBV7-9 and J usage is TRBJ2-7; 9 bases match TRBD2. The germline V gene encodes CDR1 SEHNR and CDR2 FQNEAQ (reference sequence). V dropped 4 bases and J dropped 3; count of bases not matched to a gene: 4. This CDR3 region has 14 residues. The CDR3: CASSSVSGSYEQYF. The CDR3 DNA sequence: TGTGCCAGCAGCTCGGTTAGCGGGAGCTACGAGCAGTACTTC.

The rearrangement links TRBV7-2 to TRBJ2-2; TRBD2 might be the D (5 bases). Trimming stripped 1 base from V and 4 bases from J, with 10 bases between. Germline V gene data show CDR1 as SGHTA and CDR2 as FQGNSA. The CDR3 covers 15 residues. The CDR3 DNA is TGTGCCAGCAGCTTAGAACGGGGTAGCACCGGGGAGCTGTTTTTT. This translates into CASSLERGSTGELFF.

This sequence joins TRBV28 and TRBJ2-1, with D maybe TRBD2 (5 bases). The CDR3 has 15 residues. Germline V gene data show CDR1 as MDHEN and CDR2 as SYDVKM. Trimming left V 7 bases short and J 3 bases short, with 16 bases between. The DNA for the CDR3 is TGTGCCAGCAAGGAGGCTCCGAGTGGCTACAATGAGCAGTTCTTC. Amino acids: CASKEAPSGYNEQFF.

V gene TRBV28 combines with J gene TRBJ2-3, with 7 bases lining up with TRBD1. Germline V gene data show CDR1 as MDHEN and CDR2 as SYDVKM. The V and J ends lost 6 bases and 6 bases, in that order; junction bases with no gene match: 6. The CDR3 length is 13 residues. CDR3 DNA sequence: TGTGCCAGCAGCCTTACAGGGGACGATACGCAGTATTTT. Translated, it gives CASSLTGDDTQYF.